What follows describes a single T cell receptor (beta chain). TCRdb reprocessed the PCR reads via MiXCR and lists one record per CDR3 protein. Among over 15,000 distinct CDR3 sequences listed, roughly 50% were seen once. These data originate in a study of CD4 and CD8 cells across lung adenocarcinoma regions. Localized lung adenocarcinoma, a non-small cell lung cancer, affected the donors. V lost 4 bases and J lost 0, with 10 bases in between. CDR1 and CDR2 from the germline V gene are SGHDN and FVKESK. This CDR3 is built from 15 residues. This sequence originates from a male donor with lung adenocarcinoma. The CD4 and CD8 labels of this study may be unreliable. The sample comprised CD4+ T cells from the margin of a lung tumor. The chain employs TRBV14 and TRBJ2-4; no definite D call. CDR3 sequence reads: CASSPLWGAKNIQYF. In DNA form, the CDR3 reads TGTGCCAGCAGCCCACTTTGGGGAGCCAAAAACATTCAGTACTTC.